This TCR beta chain was recovered during a study of T cells in Graves' hyperthyroidism and ophthalmopathy. This clonotype has just a few counts. Its antigen is not known. Amplification yielded TCR beta CDR3 regions, with RNA transcripts as the source. The HTBI set primed first-round TCR CDR3 RT-PCR. One entry per CDR3 protein, called by TCRdb with MiXCR from the multiplex PCR reads. The table lists some 650,000 distinct CDR3 sequences, around 16% of them singletons. Diagnoses rested on clinical symptoms, serum thyroxine and TRAb, thyroid ultrasound and orbital computed tomography. Around 10 ml fresh peripheral blood yielded the PBMCs. Study-wide findings and caveats: The model foresaw ophthalmopathy a median roughly 6.3 months prior to onset. Most clonotypes expanded in thyroid above 0.001 were likewise present in blood.

This clonotype originated in a woman aged 40 to 50 with Graves' ophthalmopathy. Input material: blood.

The CDR3 DNA sequence: TGTGCCAGCAGGACAGGCACTGAAGCTTTCTTT. This gives the protein CASRTGTEAFF. This chain uses TRBV6-2 or TRBV6-3 with TRBJ1-1, with D perhaps TRBD1 (6 bases). V gave up 6 bases and J gave up 4 bases, with 6 bases separating them. Per the germline V gene, CDR1 is MNHEY and CDR2 is SVGEGT. This CDR3 is built from 11 residues.